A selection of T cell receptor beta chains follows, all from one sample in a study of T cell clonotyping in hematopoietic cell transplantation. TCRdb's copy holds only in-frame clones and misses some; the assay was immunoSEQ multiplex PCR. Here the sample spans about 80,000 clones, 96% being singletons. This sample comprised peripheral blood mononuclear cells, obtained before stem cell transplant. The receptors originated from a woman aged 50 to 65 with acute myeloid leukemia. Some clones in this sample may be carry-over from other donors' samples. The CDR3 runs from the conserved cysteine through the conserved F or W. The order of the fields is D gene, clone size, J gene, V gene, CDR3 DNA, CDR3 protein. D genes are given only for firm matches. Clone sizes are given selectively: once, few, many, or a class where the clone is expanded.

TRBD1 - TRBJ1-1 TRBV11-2 TGTGCCAGCAGATCGGCCGGGACAGGGACCGCCACTGAAGCTTTCTTT CASRSAGTGTATEAFF
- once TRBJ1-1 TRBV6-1 TGTGCCAGCAAATCAACACCAGACACTGAAGCTTTCTTT CASKSTPDTEAFF
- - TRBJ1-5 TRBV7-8 TGTGCCAGCAGCTCTCGGGACGGGAATCAGCCCCAGCATTTT CASSSRDGNQPQHF
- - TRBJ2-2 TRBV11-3 TGTGCCAGCAGCTTAGGGGGCAGACTAGTCACCGGGGAGCTGTTTTTT CASSLGGRLVTGELFF
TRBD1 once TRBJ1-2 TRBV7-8 TGTGCCAGCAGCTTTCAGCAGGGGGCGAACTATGGCTACACCTTC CASSFQQGANYGYTF
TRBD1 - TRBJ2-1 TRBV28 TGTGCCAGCAGTCCGGGACAGGAGAGGCACAATGAGCAGTTCTTC CASSPGQERHNEQFF
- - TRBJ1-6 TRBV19 TGTGCCAGTAATGGTAATTCCCTCCGCTCACCCCTCCACTTT CASNGNSLRSPLHF
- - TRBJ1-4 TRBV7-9 TGTGCCAGCAGCCCCGGGGGATTGGAGGAAAAACTGTTTTTT CASSPGGLEEKLFF
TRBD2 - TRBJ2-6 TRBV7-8 TGTGCCAGCGGAACGGGGGGGCGGGTCTCTGGGGCCAACGTCCTGACTTTC CASGTGGRVSGANVLTF
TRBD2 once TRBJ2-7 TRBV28 TGTGCCAGCAGCCCATCTCTAGCGGGAAGGTACGAGCAGTACTTC CASSPSLAGRYEQYF
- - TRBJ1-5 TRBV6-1 TGTGCCAGCAGTGAAGCTGGGAGCAATCAGCCCCAGCATTTT CASSEAGSNQPQHF
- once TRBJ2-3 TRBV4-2 TGTGCCAGCAGCCAAGTTGGGACGGAAATCACAGATACGCAGTATTTT CASSQVGTEITDTQYF
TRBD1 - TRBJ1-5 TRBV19 TGTGCCAGTAGTGGGACAGGGAGGAATCAGCCCCAGCATTTT CASSGTGRNQPQHF
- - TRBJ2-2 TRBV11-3 TGTGCCAGCAGCGCGGTGTTGACAGGGGAGCTGTTTTTT CASSAVLTGELFF
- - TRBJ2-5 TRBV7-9 TGTGCCAGCAGCGCTCCACGGCCGACGTACCAAGAGACCCAGTACTTC CASSAPRPTYQETQYF
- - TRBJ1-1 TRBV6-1 TGTGCCAGCAGTTTTCAGGGGCCGAGCACTGAAGCTTTCTTT CASSFQGPSTEAFF
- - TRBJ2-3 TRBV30 TGTGCCTGGAGTGTACATGGGGCAGTTACAGATACGCAGTATTTT CAWSVHGAVTDTQYF
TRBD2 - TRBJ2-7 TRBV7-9 TGTGCCAGCAGCTTTAGGGGACTAGCGGGATCCTACGAGCAGTACTTC CASSFRGLAGSYEQYF
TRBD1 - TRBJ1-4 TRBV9 TGTGCCAGCAGCGTAGGGACAGGGGAGGAAAAACTGTTTTTT CASSVGTGEEKLFF
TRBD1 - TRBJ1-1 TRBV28 TGTGCCAGCAATCACAGGGGCTTCCTCACTGAAGCTTTCTTT CASNHRGFLTEAFF
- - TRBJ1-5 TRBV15 TGTGCCACCAGCACATGGGACGGGGGCAATCAGCCCCAGCATTTT CATSTWDGGNQPQHF
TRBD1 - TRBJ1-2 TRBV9 TGTGCCAGCAGCGTAAGGGACAGGGACCCTGGCTATGGCTACACCTTC CASSVRDRDPGYGYTF
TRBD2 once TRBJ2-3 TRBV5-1 TGCGCCAGCAGCTTGGCGACTAGCGGGAGCACAGATACGCAGTATTTT CASSLATSGSTDTQYF
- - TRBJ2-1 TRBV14 TGTGCCAGCAGCCAAGATACTGACTACAATGAGCAGTTCTTC CASSQDTDYNEQFF
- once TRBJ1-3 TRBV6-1 TGTGCCAGCAGTGAGCCAGGCCCCTCTGGAAACACCATATATTTT CASSEPGPSGNTIYF
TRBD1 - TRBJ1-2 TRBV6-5 TGTGCCAGCAGTCGACAGGGTGGCGCCTATGGCTACACCTTC CASSRQGGAYGYTF
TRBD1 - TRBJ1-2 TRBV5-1 TGCGCCAGCAGCTGGGGACAGGGGGCCGCCTATGGCTACACCTTC CASSWGQGAAYGYTF
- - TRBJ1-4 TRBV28 TGTGCCACCAGGATGGGGGGGAATGAAAAACTGTTTTTT CATRMGGNEKLFF
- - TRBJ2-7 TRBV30 TGTGCCTGGAGCCCATTTGGGGGATCCTACGAGCAGTACTTC CAWSPFGGSYEQYF
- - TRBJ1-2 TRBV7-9 TGTGCCAGCAGCTTACGGGGGGAATCCGACTATGGCTACACCTTC CASSLRGESDYGYTF
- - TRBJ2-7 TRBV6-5 TGTGCCAGCACCCCAGAGGGGCGGGTTGTGTACTTC CASTPEGRVVYF
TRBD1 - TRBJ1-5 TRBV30 TGTGCCTGGAGTGGACAGGGAGGTCAGCCCCAGCATTTT CAWSGQGGQPQHF
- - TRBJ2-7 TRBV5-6 TGTGCCAGCAGCTTGGCCGGGAGCAGACGTTCCTACGAGCAGTACTTC CASSLAGSRRSYEQYF
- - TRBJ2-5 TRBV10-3 TGTGCCATCAGTGAACGGGAGACCCAGTACTTC CAISERETQYF